The source of this T cell receptor beta chain is a study of T-cell memory formation after mild COVID-19. Study conclusions and caveats: Pre-infection memory showed some responding clones, and this suggested that cross-reactive memory joined. Clones that contracted from day 15 to 85 were balanced CD4/CD8, while later expanders leaned CD4+. SARS-CoV-2 specificity of second-wave clones peaking day 37 was unconfirmed.

Constant-segment primers served in 5'RACE that generated TCR alpha and TCR beta cDNA libraries bearing sample barcodes and UMIs. TCRdb itself ran the 5' RACE reads through MiXCR, one entry per CDR3 protein. The data show 70,000 to 95,000 distinct CDR3 sequences, with 13% seen just once and 40% to 45% held by the top ten. This clonotype is deemed medium-sized. Antigen: not known. V was pared by 3 bases and J by 6 bases, with 13 bases between. CDR1 and CDR2 (germline): KGHDR, SFDVKD. This CDR3 region has 15 residues. The rearrangement uses TRBV24-1 and TRBJ2-2; D ambiguous. This TCR came from a man between 18 and 35 years old who had mild COVID-19 (a few samples of this study predate the infection). Cell type and time point are not known. The sequenced sample consisted of PBMCs or a T cell subset sorted from them (not recorded which). The CDR3 DNA reads as TGTGCCACCAGTGATGAGAGTAGGACCTCCGGGGAGCTGTTTTTT. The encoded protein is CATSDESRTSGELFF.